The 9 T cell receptor beta chains below all came from one sample that was sequenced in a study of glioma-infiltrating T cells after dendritic cell vaccination. Assay: immunoSEQ multiplex PCR; the TCRdb copy retains only in-frame clones and omits some. Among around 97,000 clones listed, roughly 76% were seen once. The starting material was blood, obtained before dendritic cell vaccination. The source of these receptors is a human donor with glioblastoma.

The chain is built from TRBV11-2 and TRBJ2-7; weak D call: TRBD2 (6 bases). The V end was cut by 5 bases, the J end by 6 bases, with 20 bases between. Germline CDR1 is SGHAT and CDR2 is FQNNGV. This CDR3 comprises 15 residues. CDR3 sequence (DNA): TGTGCCAGCAGCCCCCCGATGGGGGGTACGGCCGAGCAGTACTTC. It translates to CASSPPMGGTAEQYF. Full variable domain (missing parts from reference TRBV11-2 and TRBJ2-7): EAGVAQSPRYKIIEKRQSVAFWCNPISGHATLYWYQQILGQGPKLLIQFQNNGVVDDSQLPKDRFSAERLKGVDSTLKIQPAKLEDSAVYLCASSPPMGGTAEQYFGPGTRLTVT.

J is TRBJ2-3 and V is TRBV7-2; 11 positions agree with TRBD1. With 5 bases clipped from V and 15 bases from J, the junction kept 16 bases outside the gene matches. Germline V gene sequence: CDR1 SGHTA, CDR2 FQGNSA. This CDR3 has 15 amino acids. The CDR3 here is CASSPGQGASRVRYF. CDR3 DNA: TGTGCCAGCAGCCCCGGACAGGGGGCCTCGCGGGTGAGATATTTT.

The chain carries TRBV21-1 and TRBJ2-7; TRBD2, the D gene given by the table, was not confirmed from the DNA. TRBV21-1 is given as a pseudogene. The CDR3 has 19 amino acids. The CDR3 region is CASSRRTSGGLNSSYEQYF. CDR3 bases: TGTGCCAGCAGCAGAAGGACTAGCGGGGGGCTCAACAGCTCCTACGAGCAGTACTTC.

This sequence joins TRBV30 and TRBJ2-5; 9 bases match TRBD1. CDR1 is GTSNPN, CDR2 SVGIG, per germline (reference sequence). After removal of 1 base from V and 2 bases from J, the junction contained 2 bases not matched to a gene. This CDR3 has 14 residues. This CDR3 reads CAWSADRGQETQYF. The CDR3 DNA reads as TGTGCCTGGAGTGCGGACAGGGGACAAGAGACCCAGTACTTC.

The count of this clone is one. This chain joins TRBV18 and TRBJ2-7, with a possible D match to TRBD2 (5 bases). CDR3 length equals 15 residues. Trimming pared 6 bases from V and 3 bases from J, leaving 18 bases between. Germline V gives CDR1 KGHSH, CDR2 LQKENI. This CDR3 reads CASSSTGINDYEQYF. The CDR3 region has the DNA TGTGCCAGCTCTAGCACGGGGATAAACGACTACGAGCAGTACTTC. The full variable domain, rest sourced from reference TRBV18 and TRBJ2-7, is NAGVMQNPRHLVRRRGQEARLRCSPMKGHSHVYWYRQLPEEGLKFMVYLQKENIIDESGMPKERFSAEFPKEGPSILRIQQVVRGDSAAYFCASSSTGINDYEQYFGPGTRLTVT.

The chain is built from TRBV18 and TRBJ2-2; TRBD1 is a possible D gene (6 bases). V shed 3 bases and J shed 0 bases, with 11 bases lying between them. CDR1 is KGHSH and CDR2 is LQKENI in the germline V gene. The CDR3 spans 16 residues. The CDR3 is CASSPGRTANTGELFF. In nucleotides, the CDR3 is TGTGCCAGCTCACCTGGGCGGACAGCGAACACCGGGGAGCTGTTTTTT.

The gene calls are TRBV27 and TRBJ2-7; D is perhaps TRBD2 (6 bases). This CDR3 comprises 12 residues. Trimming shortened V by 5 bases and J by 1 base, and 6 bases separated the two germline ends. CDR1 and CDR2 from the germline V gene are MNHEY and SMNVEV (reference sequence). The CDR3 protein is CASSGGSYEQYF. CDR3 in DNA: TGTGCCAGCAGTGGAGGGTCCTACGAGCAGTACTTC.

A single count supports this clone. The chain recombines TRBV9 with TRBJ2-3; a possible D gene is TRBD1 (7 bases). Germline V gene lookup returns CDR1 SGDLS and CDR2 YYNGEE. The CDR3 totals 15 residues. With 7 bases removed from V and 2 bases from J, the gap between germline ends came to 17 bases. The CDR3, as DNA: TGTGCCAGCCGACGGGGGACAGTAAACACAGATACGCAGTATTTT. It codes for CASRRGTVNTDTQYF.

This clone was seen once. V is TRBV19 and J is TRBJ1-1; no reliable D call. V was cut by 5 bases and J by 8 bases, with 18 bases left in between. Germline CDR1 LNHDA, CDR2 SQIVND (reference sequence). The CDR3 length is 14 residues. CDR3 sequence (DNA): TGTGCCAGTAGTCCCTCCGGTCTGGGCCCCGAAGCTTTCTTT. It specifies CASSPSGLGPEAFF.